This T cell receptor (beta chain) was recovered during a study of beta chain features in type 1 diabetes. Study details: Across all samples, roughly 99 million sorted cells were examined.

cDNA synthesis used the whole RNA isolate, giving expressed TCRB sequences. Profiled with immunoSEQ multiplex PCR; TCRdb holds only in-frame clones, not every one. The sample contains 600,000 to 700,000 clones, about an eighth of which appear only once. This clone occurred a few times. What it binds is unknown. Averaging approximately 120 mL, one heparinised blood draw came from each individual donor. The CDR3 has 12 residues. The V and J ends lost 9 bases and 3 bases, in that order; junction bases with no gene match: 5. Germline-derived CDR1 and CDR2 are LNHDA and SQIVND (reference sequence). General observations from the study: TCRB CDR3 length was moderately but significantly reduced in all four CD4+ subsets of Type 1 diabetes patients.

Sequencing was performed on naive CD4+ T cells from blood. The sequence came from a man younger than 45 with type 1 diabetes. The chain uses TRBV19 and TRBJ2-7; TRBD1 matches at 7 bases. CDR3 DNA: TGTGCCAGGGGGGACAGTAGCTACGAGCAGTACTTC. As protein: CARGDSSYEQYF. Combining the CDR3 with reference TRBV19 and TRBJ2-7 gives the whole variable domain DGGITQSPKYLFRKEGQNVTLSCEQNLNHDAMYWYRQDPGQGLRLIYYSQIVNDFQKGDIAEGYSVSREKKESFPLTVTSAQKNPTAFYLCARGDSSYEQYFGPGTRLTVT.